This T cell receptor (beta chain) was sequenced in a study of T cell changes during pregnancy in multiple sclerosis. Libraries were prepared by immunoSEQ multiplex PCR; TCRdb keeps only in-frame clonotypes and omits some of them. There are about 50,000 clones in the sample; around 90% occur only once, and 0.25% to 0.3% lies in the top ten. Remarks on this clone: The same CDR3 also results from other DNA sequences found in this sample.

V was clipped by 6 bases and J by 8 bases; unmatched bases: 7. The CDR3 has 14 residues. From germline, CDR1 is SNHLY and CDR2 FYNNEI. The TCR originated in a female donor with multiple sclerosis, enrolled in a pregnancy study. Source: CD4+ T cells from peripheral blood mononuclear cells, taken in the second trimester of pregnancy. This rearrangement joins TRBV2 to TRBJ2-2; 9 bases are shared with TRBD1. CDR3 coding DNA: TGTGCCAGCAGCCTAGGACAGGGGTATGGGGAGCTGTTTTTT. This sequence encodes CASSLGQGYGELFF.